This T cell receptor (beta chain) was sequenced in a study of blood T cell repertoires in COVID-19. Looking at the study overall: COVID-19 samples, acute and convalescent, were from the United States, Italy and Spain.

Under the authors' procedure: The authors estimated nucleated cell counts from reference gene primer amplification. Assay used: immunoSEQ multiplex PCR; TCRdb lists only in-frame clones, some missing. That table supplies the V and J calls and clone size; D and trimming were determined from the DNA. This table has some 250,000 clones, about nine tenths appearing once. The CDR3 loop spans 15 amino acids. Germline trimming cut 4 bases from V and 1 base from J; bases unmatched to any gene: 3. Looked up from germline, CDR1 is MNHEY and CDR2 is SMNVEV (reference sequence). This TCR derives from a woman between 25 and 40 years old with acute COVID-19. The chain has TRBV27 and TRBJ1-5; 8 nucleotides agree with TRBD1. Sequencing input: PBMCs or T cells enriched from blood (not recorded which). CDR3 nucleotide sequence: TGTGCCAGCAGTTCGACAGGGGAAAGCAATCAGCCCCAGCATTTT. Protein: CASSSTGESNQPQHF.